The source of this T cell receptor beta chain is a study of shared clonotypes between healthy human individuals. Per the original data handling: Junction-only sequences produced by ImmunoSEQ had no quality scores, so filtering differed. Some clones are missing from TCRdb's copy, which holds only in-frame ones; the method was immunoSEQ multiplex PCR. V and J calls and clone size follow that table, whereas D and trimming were derived from the DNA. Seen here are roughly 1 million clones, more than 60% observed once, and the top ten hold about 1.5%. In germline, CDR1 is MNHNS, CDR2 SASEGT. The CDR3 runs to 15 residues. Deletions cut 1 base from V and 0 bases from J, with 7 bases between.

The sample comprised memory CD4+ T cells sorted from blood. The subset is: CD45RA-negative fraction. The V and J genes are TRBV6-1 and TRBJ2-1; D gene unclear. The sequence derives from a man younger than 30 in good health. The chain's CDR3 is CASSEDRSSYNEQFF. CDR3 in DNA: TGTGCCAGCAGTGAAGATCGGAGCTCCTACAATGAGCAGTTCTTC.